The T cell receptor beta chain under discussion was sequenced for a study of T cell repertoires in cytomegalovirus infection. Whole-study context: A matching HLA type, together with CMV infection, was signaled by public TCR beta signatures.

Via MiXCR, TCRdb re-called the reads, giving one row per CDR3 protein. The sample has some 350,000 distinct CDR3 sequences; over 15% are singletons. This clonotype came up a few times. Its target is unknown. Study-level points and caveats: The cumulative frequency of public TCR beta families distinguished individuals who carried CMV together with the relevant HLA. What dominated the ex vivo response were HLA-C-restricted CMV-specific TCR beta clonotypes.

Germline V CDR1 and CDR2: SGHTA, FQGNSA. This CDR3 region has 13 residues. The V segment lost 4 bases and the J segment 10 bases; nucleotides outside the gene matches: 7. Sequenced: PBMCs. The source is a human donor in good health (CMV status not recorded). Some clones in this sample may be carry-over from other donors' samples. The rearrangement joins TRBV7-2 to TRBJ2-1; 7 nucleotides match TRBD1. For the CDR3, the DNA is TGTGCCAGCAGCTCGGACAGGAGGAGGGAGCAGTTCTTC. This codes for CASSSDRRREQFF.